Each of the 27 T cell receptor beta chains below was sequenced from the same sample in a study of blood T cell repertoires in COVID-19. Assay: immunoSEQ multiplex PCR; the TCRdb copy retains only in-frame clones and omits some. Of about 220,000 clones in the sample, approximately 80% were seen once. Material for sequencing was peripheral blood. The receptors shown here come from a human donor in a cohort sampled during active COVID-19.

The chain combines TRBV19 with TRBJ1-5; TRBD1 matches 7 bases. V lost 3 bases, J lost 0 bases, and 8 bases stayed unmatched. The CDR3 length is 17 residues. In germline, CDR1 is LNHDA, CDR2 SQIVND (reference sequence). This chain's CDR3 is CASSIDRERYSNQPQHF. The CDR3, as DNA: TGTGCCAGTAGTATCGACAGGGAGAGATATAGCAATCAGCCCCAGCATTTT.

The genes are TRBV11-2 and TRBJ1-2, with D tentatively TRBD1 (6 bases). Trimming removed 0 bases from V and 14 bases from J, with 16 bases in between. The CDR3 extends over 13 amino acids. Germline CDR1 SGHAT, CDR2 FQNNGV. CDR3 DNA: TGTGCCAGCAGCTTAGATGAGGGGGGGCAGTCGACCTTC. This encodes CASSLDEGGQSTF.

The V and J genes are TRBV7-9 and TRBJ2-2; D is uncertain. Deletions cut 1 base from V and 6 bases from J, with 9 bases between. This CDR3 contains 14 residues. Germline CDR1 reads SEHNR; CDR2 reads FQNEAQ (reference sequence). CDR3 sequence: CASSLGAGPGELFF. In DNA, the CDR3 is TGTGCCAGCAGCTTAGGAGCTGGGCCCGGGGAGCTGTTTTTT.

This clone is a singleton in its sample. J is TRBJ2-3 and V is TRBV6-6; 7 bases match TRBD1. Germline-derived CDR1 and CDR2 are MNHNY and SVGAGI (reference sequence). The CDR3 extends over 15 amino acids. Trimming cost V 1 base and J 4 bases; bases outside gene matches: 5. CDR3 coding DNA: TGTGCCAGCAGTTACTTTAGACAGGGCCCAGATACGCAGTATTTT. Protein product: CASSYFRQGPDTQYF.

V gene TRBV2 combines with J gene TRBJ2-7, with 10 bases lining up with TRBD1. V was pared by 6 bases and J by 4 bases, with 6 bases of the junction left unmatched. CDR1 and CDR2 (germline): SNHLY, FYNNEI. The CDR3 spans 14 residues. The CDR3 sequence is CASSGQGELYEQYF. In nucleotides, the CDR3 is TGTGCCAGCAGCGGACAGGGGGAATTATACGAGCAGTACTTC.

The genes are TRBV25-1 and TRBJ2-3, with D hard to call. Germline CDR1 and CDR2: MGHDK and SYGVNS. This CDR3 is built from 14 residues. V was shortened by 2 bases and J by 8 bases, with 14 bases between the two germline ends. The chain's CDR3 is CASSELSVDITQYF. The CDR3 nucleotides are TGTGCCAGCAGTGAACTATCGGTCGACATTACGCAGTATTTT. Variable domain in full (rest from reference TRBV25-1 and TRBJ2-3): EADIYQTPRYLVIGTGKKITLECSQTMGHDKMYWYQQDPGMELHLIHYSYGVNSTEKGDLSSESTVSRIRTEHFPLTLESARPSHTSQYLCASSELSVDITQYFGPGTRLTVL.

The CDR3 nucleotides are TGTGCCAGCAGCCCTTGGGGGGCAGATACGCAGTATTTT. This gives the protein CASSPWGADTQYF. The rearrangement joins TRBV4-2 to TRBJ2-3, with a possible D match to TRBD2 (6 bases). Germline V gene data show CDR1 as LGHNA and CDR2 as YNFKEQ. This CDR3 has 13 residues. The ends were cut back, 4 bases at V and 4 bases at J, with 9 bases in the middle.

This rearrangement joins TRBV28 to TRBJ2-7, with D possibly matching TRBD2 (6 bases). CDR3 size: 14 residues. Germline V gene data show CDR1 as MDHEN and CDR2 as SYDVKM. Trimming took off 7 bases at V and 2 bases at J, with 15 bases between the two ends. CDR3: CASTIGDLTYEQYF. DNA for the CDR3: TGTGCCAGCACTATTGGGGACTTAACCTACGAGCAGTACTTC.

The chain combines TRBV7-2 with TRBJ1-2, with 9 bases identical to TRBD1. The CDR3 spans 14 residues. In germline, CDR1 is SGHTA, CDR2 FQGNSA. With V trimmed by 3 bases and J by 6 bases, 5 bases remained unmatched. This chain's CDR3 is CASSFGQGLDGYTF. The CDR3 DNA sequence: TGTGCCAGCAGCTTTGGACAGGGGCTAGATGGCTACACCTTC.

The chain has TRBV6-4 and TRBJ1-6; D call uncertain. The V and J ends lost 0 bases and 7 bases respectively, with 10 bases between them. The CDR3 has 15 amino acids. Germline CDR1 is MRHNA and CDR2 is SNTAGT. The CDR3 is CASSDSGAPNSPLHF. CDR3 DNA: TGTGCCAGCAGTGACTCGGGAGCCCCAAATTCACCCCTCCACTTT.

The chain is built from TRBV10-3 and TRBJ1-4; D possibly corresponds to TRBD1 (5 bases). Trimming removed 5 bases at V and 7 bases at J, with 11 bases between. Germline assignment: CDR1 ENHRY and CDR2 SYGVKD. CDR3 length: 13 amino acids. The CDR3 DNA is TGTGCCATCAGTCCAGGGTTGGGTGAAAAACTGTTTTTT. Translation: CAISPGLGEKLFF.

The rearrangement uses TRBV15 and TRBJ1-1; no firm D call. CDR3 size: 15 residues. Per germline, CDR1 LNHNV and CDR2 YYDKDF (reference sequence). The ends were cut back, 0 bases at V and 9 bases at J, with 17 bases in the middle. The CDR3 DNA is TGTGCCACCAGCAGAGATTCGGAGCTATCCCTGAAAGCTTTCTTT. This sequence encodes CATSRDSELSLKAFF.

The chain combines TRBV15 with TRBJ2-7, with unresolved D. The CDR3 length is 12 residues. Trimming took 0 bases from V and 5 from J, leaving 5 bases between them. CDR1 LNHNV and CDR2 YYDKDF come from the germline V gene (reference sequence). CDR3 nucleotides: TGTGCCACCAGCAGAGACTTTAACGAGCAGTACTTC. It translates to CATSRDFNEQYF.

The V gene is TRBV19, the J gene TRBJ1-6; tentatively, D is TRBD1 (5 bases). Between the trimmed V and J ends, which lost 5 bases and 8 bases, there was a span of 7 bases. Germline V gene sequence: CDR1 LNHDA, CDR2 SQIVND (reference sequence). This CDR3 is 12 amino acids long. The CDR3 here is CASSGAHSPLHF. The DNA for the CDR3 is TGTGCCAGTAGTGGGGCGCATTCACCCCTCCACTTT. Looking up the rest from reference TRBV19 and TRBJ1-6 gives the full variable domain: DGGITQSPKYLFRKEGQNVTLSCEQNLNHDAMYWYRQDPGQGLRLIYYSQIVNDFQKGDIAEGYSVSREKKESFPLTVTSAQKNPTAFYLCASSGAHSPLHFGNGTRLTVT.

The J gene is TRBJ1-5, the V gene TRBV28; D is undetermined. The CDR3 extends over 16 amino acids. Between the trimmed V and J ends, which lost 4 bases and 5 bases, there was a span of 18 bases. CDR1 and CDR2 (germline): MDHEN, SYDVKM. CDR3 sequence reads: CASSYPDGGSDQPQHF. In nucleotides, the CDR3 is TGTGCCAGCAGTTATCCCGACGGCGGGAGTGATCAGCCCCAGCATTTT.

The table lists this clone with a few counts. This sequence joins TRBV7-9 and TRBJ2-5; D uncertain. Trimming took 3 bases from V and 2 from J, leaving 10 bases between them. The length of the CDR3 is 14 residues. Germline CDR1 is SEHNR and CDR2 is FQNEAQ (reference sequence). Written as DNA, the CDR3 is TGTGCCAGCAGCTTCTCCGCAGGTCAAGAGACCCAGTACTTC. Translation gives CASSFSAGQETQYF.

The chain couples TRBV27 to TRBJ1-2; TRBD1 matches at 10 bases. Trimming removed 6 bases from V and 2 bases from J; junction bases left unmatched: 3. The CDR3 is made up of 14 amino acids. From germline, CDR1 is MNHEY and CDR2 SMNVEV (reference sequence). CDR3 residues: CASSPGQGNYGYTF. The CDR3 region has the DNA TGTGCCAGCAGCCCGGGACAGGGGAACTATGGCTACACCTTC.

The chain recombines TRBV30 with TRBJ2-1, with D perhaps matching TRBD2 (6 bases). The germline CDR1 and CDR2 sequences are GTSNPN and SVGIG (reference sequence). Trimming left V 4 bases short and J 2 bases short, with 18 bases between. The CDR3 is made up of 16 amino acids. The CDR3 loop reads CAWIPSGLATYNEQFF. CDR3 nucleotide sequence: TGTGCCTGGATTCCCTCGGGGCTAGCGACCTACAATGAGCAGTTCTTC.

J is TRBJ2-3 and V is TRBV27, with 7 bases aligning to TRBD2. The CDR3 consists of 15 residues. Losses at the gene ends were 6 bases for V and 2 bases for J; bases not matched to a gene: 8. Germline CDR1 is MNHEY and CDR2 is SMNVEV (reference sequence). In DNA form, the CDR3 reads TGTGCCAGCAGGCGCGCTAGCGGATACACAGATACGCAGTATTTT. Amino acids: CASRRASGYTDTQYF.

V is TRBV7-9 and J is TRBJ2-5; 8 bases map to TRBD1. The CDR3 has 15 residues. Germline trimming cut 1 base from V and 4 bases from J; bases unmatched to any gene: 5. CDR1 SEHNR and CDR2 FQNEAQ come from the germline V gene (reference sequence). The CDR3 DNA reads as TGTGCCAGCAGCTTAGTCCCAGGGGGCACAGAGACCCAGTACTTC. It specifies CASSLVPGGTETQYF.

A remark on this clone: Other DNA sequences in the sample encode the same CDR3. V is TRBV19 and J is TRBJ1-5; TRBD1 might be the D (6 bases). V lost 3 bases to trimming and J lost 7 bases, with 7 bases between them. The CDR3 is 12 residues long. Germline V lookup: CDR1 LNHDA, CDR2 SQIVND (reference sequence). CDR3 in amino acids: CASSIGGQPQHF. CDR3 bases: TGTGCCAGTAGTATTGGGGGCCAGCCCCAGCATTTT.

This chain connects TRBV4-1 to TRBJ1-6, with D possibly matching TRBD1 (6 bases). This CDR3 comprises 15 residues. Trimming took 7 bases from V and 5 from J, leaving 15 bases between them. Germline lookup yields CDR1 MGHRA and CDR2 YSYEKL. This CDR3 is CASTSGGQNNSPLHF. The CDR3 DNA sequence: TGCGCCAGCACCAGCGGCGGACAGAATAATTCACCCCTCCACTTT.

As for this clone: A read error may produce the germline difference seen at one junction end. This chain connects TRBV7-7 to TRBJ2-2; D perhaps matches TRBD2 (5 bases). CDR1 is SSHAT, CDR2 FNYEAQ, per germline (reference sequence). There are 16 residues in the CDR3. CDR3 nucleotides: TGTGCTAGCAGCTTAGCGCTGACGGGGAACACCGGGGAGCTGTTTTTT. Translated, it gives CASSLALTGNTGELFF.

V gene TRBV11-2 combines with J gene TRBJ1-3, with unresolved D. Germline V CDR1 and CDR2: SGHAT, FQNNGV. The length of the CDR3 is 16 residues. V was cut by 0 bases and J by 0 bases, with 9 bases left in between. CDR3 DNA sequence: TGTGCCAGCAGCTTAGATTTACGGAGCTCTGGAAACACCATATATTTT. Translated: CASSLDLRSSGNTIYF. The whole variable domain, filled in from reference TRBV11-2 and TRBJ1-3, reads EAGVAQSPRYKIIEKRQSVAFWCNPISGHATLYWYQQILGQGPKLLIQFQNNGVVDDSQLPKDRFSAERLKGVDSTLKIQPAKLEDSAVYLCASSLDLRSSGNTIYFGEGSWLTVV.

The chain links TRBV19 to TRBJ2-5, with TRBD1 identical over 8 bases. Germline V gene lookup returns CDR1 LNHDA and CDR2 SQIVND (reference sequence). The V gene end was trimmed by 5 bases and the J gene end by 5 bases; junction bases not matched to a gene: 13. This CDR3 has 16 residues. In DNA, the CDR3 is TGTGCCAGTAGTCCTGTGGACACAGGGGGACGGGAGACCCAGTACTTC. It translates to CASSPVDTGGRETQYF.

The rearrangement uses TRBV29-1 and TRBJ2-7; 7 bases are shared with TRBD1. Germline V lookup: CDR1 SQVTM, CDR2 ANQGSEA. CDR3 length equals 14 residues. Trimming took 1 base from V and 2 from J; bases not matched to a gene: 5. CDR3 in DNA: TGCAGCGTTGAAGTAGCAGGGACAGCCTACGAGCAGTACTTC. It codes for CSVEVAGTAYEQYF.

The chain links TRBV28 to TRBJ2-7; unclear D gene. The CDR3 spans 12 residues. The V end lost 6 bases, the J end lost 3 bases, and 9 bases lay between the germline ends. Germline CDR1 reads MDHEN; CDR2 reads SYDVKM. CDR3: CASRGSNYEQYF. Written as DNA, the CDR3 is TGTGCCAGCAGGGGCAGCAACTACGAGCAGTACTTC.